This TCR beta chain originates from a study of shared clonotypes between healthy human individuals. The CD8 memory sample joined CD45RO+ cells and CCR7-negative CD45RA+ cells. Trimming cost V 2 bases and J 5 bases; bases outside gene matches: 3. Per germline, CDR1 MRHNA and CDR2 SNTAGT. The CDR3 runs 14 residues. Repertoires were generated with immunoSEQ multiplex PCR, while TCRdb's copy carries only in-frame clones and drops some. The table has tens of thousands of clones, about 61% seen once. Input material: memory CD8+ T cells sorted from blood. Subset noted: CD45RO+ cells pooled with CCR7-negative TemRA cells. The TCR comes from a man aged 25 to 40 in good health. The chain employs TRBV6-4 and TRBJ2-1; the match to TRBD2 covers 7 bases. As DNA, the CDR3 is TGTGCCAGCAGTGACATAGCGGGCAACAATGAGCAGTTCTTC. Its protein is CASSDIAGNNEQFF.